One and the same sample provided the 8 T cell receptor beta chains below, sequenced in a study of shared clonotypes between healthy human individuals. The protocol was immunoSEQ multiplex PCR, while the TCRdb copy is restricted to in-frame clones and leaves out a portion. This table holds millions of clones, more than 85% found once. Sequencing was performed on naive CD4+ T cells from PBMCs. Noted subset: CD45RA+ positively selected. The receptor set was obtained from a man between 18 and 35 years old in good health. Some clones in this sample may be carry-over from other donors' samples.

J is TRBJ2-3 and V is TRBV7-7; maybe TRBD2 (6 bases). From germline, CDR1 is SSHAT and CDR2 FNYEAQ (reference sequence). The CDR3 contains 12 residues. The CDR3 DNA reads as TGTGCTGTCACGGGAGTCTCAGATACGCAGTATTTT. It translates to CAVTGVSDTQYF.

Concerning this clone: In the same sample, other DNA sequences code for this CDR3. The rearrangement links TRBV28 to TRBJ2-3, with TRBD2 matching 9 bases. Germline-derived CDR1 and CDR2 are MDHEN and SYDVKM. The CDR3 is made up of 14 amino acids. V was pared by 2 bases and J by 6 bases, with 3 bases of the junction left unmatched. CDR3 sequence (DNA): TGTGCCAGCAGTTTAGGCGGGAGGGCCGATACGCAGTATTTT. Residues: CASSLGGRADTQYF.

CDR3 sequence: CASSTGWGEASYNEQFF. DNA for the CDR3: TGTGCCAGCAGTACCGGATGGGGGGAAGCCTCCTACAATGAGCAGTTCTTC. The chain employs TRBV28 and TRBJ2-1; possibly TRBD2 for D (6 bases). CDR3 length: 17 amino acids. Germline loops: CDR1 MDHEN, CDR2 SYDVKM. V dropped 5 bases and J dropped 0 bases, with 17 bases sitting between them.

This chain links TRBV6-1 with TRBJ1-2, with no clear D. Germline CDR1 reads MNHNS; CDR2 reads SASEGT. Between the trimmed V and J ends, which lost 0 bases and 4 bases, there was a span of 9 bases. This CDR3 region has 14 residues. The CDR3 DNA follows: TGTGCCAGCAGTGAAGCGCTTGTGCTCTATGGCTACACCTTC. Translated: CASSEALVLYGYTF.

The chain joins TRBV11-2 to TRBJ2-5; 8 bases line up with TRBD1. Per the germline V gene, CDR1 is SGHAT and CDR2 is FQNNGV. V shed 5 bases, J shed 4 bases, and the junction held 6 bases outside the gene matches. The CDR3 totals 14 residues. This chain's CDR3 is CASSPTGVGETQYF. CDR3 DNA sequence: TGTGCCAGCAGCCCGACAGGGGTCGGAGAGACCCAGTACTTC.

The chain links TRBV30 to TRBJ2-7, with D unresolved. Trimming removed 1 base from V and 5 bases from J, with 6 bases in between. The CDR3 runs to 11 residues. The germline V gene encodes CDR1 GTSNPN and CDR2 SVGIG (reference sequence). This CDR3 reads CAWSGANEQYF. The CDR3 DNA sequence: TGTGCCTGGAGTGGAGCAAACGAGCAGTACTTC.

DNA for the CDR3: TGTGCCAGCAGCTTAATAGACGAATCGAACACTGAAGCTTTCTTT. The encoded protein is CASSLIDESNTEAFF. The chain couples TRBV7-9 to TRBJ1-1; no firm D call. The V end was cut by 2 bases, the J end by 1 base, with 11 bases between. Germline assignment: CDR1 SEHNR and CDR2 FQNEAQ (reference sequence). This CDR3 is built from 15 residues.

The genes are TRBV7-2 and TRBJ1-3; D is unresolved. Germline V gene lookup returns CDR1 SGHTA and CDR2 FQGNSA. V was trimmed by 5 bases and J by 1 base, leaving 12 bases between them. The CDR3 is 15 residues long. CDR3 protein: CASSVNPLSGNTIYF. For the CDR3, the DNA is TGTGCCAGCAGCGTTAACCCCCTGTCTGGAAACACCATATATTTT.